This is a list of T cell receptor beta chains from one sample in a study of T-cell memory formation after mild COVID-19. TCRdb reanalysed the 5' RACE reads using MiXCR and keeps one entry per CDR3 protein. Counted here are about 290,000 distinct CDR3 sequences, about a sixth occurring once; the ten biggest clones make up 22%. The sequencing sample was made of PBMCs or a T cell subset sorted from them (not recorded which). The receptors shown here come from a young man who had mild COVID-19 (a few samples of this study predate the infection). Cell type and time point are not known. Both conserved end residues are part of each CDR3. D genes are given only for firm matches. The size of a clone is reported for some rows only, either as once, few or many, or as a class for expanded clones.

TRBJ1-1,NA,few,TRBV5-5,TGTGCCAGCAGCTTCGGGGGCCCTGAAGCTTTCTTT,CASSFGGPEAFF
TRBJ1-2,NA,NA,TRBV5-1,TGCGCCAGCAGCCCTGACGGCCGGGGGGGCTACACCTTC,CASSPDGRGGYTF
TRBJ2-7,NA,NA,TRBV5-1,TGCGCCAGCACGTCAGCGGACTCCTACGAGCAGTACTTC,CASTSADSYEQYF
TRBJ2-2,TRBD2,few,TRBV6-5,TGTGCCAGCAGTTTCAACTCTTATAGGCTAGCGGGGGCCTTTCGGGGAGGCGGGGAGCTGTTTTTT,CASSFNSYRLAGAFRGGGELFF
TRBJ1-1,NA,NA,TRBV28,TGTGCCAGCAGTTTATCGGAGGTCGGGAGGGCGAACACTGAAGCTTTCTTT,CASSLSEVGRANTEAFF
TRBJ2-5,NA,few,TRBV3-1,TGTGCCAGCAGCCAATTAACAGGGCCTGAGGAAGAGACCCAGTACTTC,CASSQLTGPEEETQYF
TRBJ1-5,NA,NA,TRBV6-2/TRBV6-3,TGTGCCAGCAGTTATCTGGGGAAAAGCAATCAGCCCCAGCATTTT,CASSYLGKSNQPQHF
TRBJ2-5,TRBD1,few,TRBV6-4,TGTGCCAGCAGTCGTCAAGGGGGAGCGGACAGGGAGACCCAGTACTTC,CASSRQGGADRETQYF
TRBJ2-1,NA,many,TRBV6-5,TGTGCCAGCACCTTGGGTAGGGGCTCGTACAATGAGCAGTTCTTC,CASTLGRGSYNEQFF
TRBJ2-7,TRBD2,few,TRBV9,TGTGCCAGCAGCGTAGGACTGCCGGGAGGCCACTACGAGCAGTACTTC,CASSVGLPGGHYEQYF
TRBJ2-1,TRBD2,NA,TRBV11-2,TGTGCCAGCAGCTTAGATCGGGCGGGGGGCTTAAATGAGCAGTTCTTC,CASSLDRAGGLNEQFF
TRBJ2-3,TRBD2,few,TRBV5-1,TGCGCCAGCAGCTTACGGGCGGGGGGCACAGATACGCAGTATTTT,CASSLRAGGTDTQYF
TRBJ1-1,TRBD1,NA,TRBV6-5,TGTGCCAGCAGTTACTCGTCACAGGGGGCGACTGAAGCTTTCTTT,CASSYSSQGATEAFF
TRBJ1-5,NA,NA,TRBV4-3,TGCGCCAGCAGCCAAGATAACCGGCAGCCCCAGCATTTT,CASSQDNRQPQHF
TRBJ1-5,NA,few,TRBV7-2,TGTGCCAGCAGCCCAAGGATGGGGTATTGGAGCAATCAGCCCCAGCATTTT,CASSPRMGYWSNQPQHF
TRBJ1-6,NA,few,TRBV5-1,TGCGCCAGCAGCAAGTCTTCTCAGCCGTATAATTCACCCCTCCACTTT,CASSKSSQPYNSPLHF
TRBJ1-5,TRBD1,once,TRBV5-6,TGTGCCAGCAGCACGGACAGGGGAACAAATCAGCCCCAGCATTTT,CASSTDRGTNQPQHF
TRBJ2-1,TRBD2,NA,TRBV4-1,TGCGCCAGCAGCCTGATAGCGGGGGGGCTAAGGAATGAGCAGTTCTTC,CASSLIAGGLRNEQFF
TRBJ2-3,NA,few,TRBV18,TGTGCCAGCTCACCACCTGGCGCTACAGTGATCACAGATACGCAGTATTTT,CASSPPGATVITDTQYF
TRBJ1-3,TRBD1,NA,TRBV24-1,TGTGCCACCAGGGGGACAGGGCAACGTTCTGGAAACACCATATATTTT,CATRGTGQRSGNTIYF
TRBJ2-7,TRBD2,NA,TRBV27,TGTGCCAGTACCGGGACTAACTCCTACGAGCAGTACTTC,CASTGTNSYEQYF
TRBJ2-3,TRBD2,few,TRBV3-1,TGTGCCAGCAGCCCAGCGGGGGGGCCGACAGATACGCAGTATTTT,CASSPAGGPTDTQYF
TRBJ1-3,NA,NA,TRBV6-5,TGTGCCAGCAGTTACACGTCCGGGGGGGACTCTGGAAACACCATATATTTT,CASSYTSGGDSGNTIYF
TRBJ2-3,NA,NA,TRBV29-1,TGCAGCGTTGGAAGCCCCATAGAATCCACAGATACGCAGTATTTT,CSVGSPIESTDTQYF
TRBJ1-5,NA,many,TRBV4-2,TGTGCCAGCAGCCAAGATTCCGTTCAGCCCCAGCATTTT,CASSQDSVQPQHF
TRBJ1-2,TRBD1,few,TRBV4-2,TGTGCCAGCAGCGAAGTCTCCGGACAGGGGGCCAGTGGCTACACCTTC,CASSEVSGQGASGYTF
TRBJ2-5,TRBD2,few,TRBV5-6,TGTGCCAGCAGCTCGCCCGGGAGGCAAGAGACCCAGTACTTC,CASSSPGRQETQYF
TRBJ2-2,TRBD2,few,TRBV20-1,TGCAGTGCCAACACTCGGGGGGTCTACACCGGGGAGCTGTTTTTT,CSANTRGVYTGELFF
TRBJ1-1,NA,few,TRBV5-1,TGCGCCAGCAGCCGTGGGACCCCTAGGGGGGCAGGGACTGAAGCTTTCTTT,CASSRGTPRGAGTEAFF
TRBJ1-3,NA,NA,TRBV6-5,TGTGCCAGCATCCCCTACGATGGAAACACCATATATTTT,CASIPYDGNTIYF
TRBJ1-1,NA,NA,TRBV20-1,TGCAGTGCTAGTATCCCGGAGGGCTTGAACACTGAAGCTTTCTTT,CSASIPEGLNTEAFF
TRBJ2-3,NA,NA,TRBV5-1,TGCGCCAGCAGCTTACAGGGCATCGCCACAGATACGCAGTATTTT,CASSLQGIATDTQYF
TRBJ1-1,TRBD1,few,TRBV5-1,TGCGCCAGCAGCCCGGACAGGGTGAACACTGAAGCTTTCTTT,CASSPDRVNTEAFF
TRBJ2-3,NA,NA,TRBV12-3/TRBV12-4,TGTGCCAGCAGTTTAGCCTTGACGGCTAGCACAGATACGCAGTATTTT,CASSLALTASTDTQYF
TRBJ2-3,TRBD2,NA,TRBV20-1,TGCAGTGTCCCGGCGGCGGGGGGCACAGATACGCAGTATTTT,CSVPAAGGTDTQYF
TRBJ1-1,TRBD1,NA,TRBV5-1,TGCGCCAGTAAGACAGGGGTGAACACTGAAGCTTTCTTT,CASKTGVNTEAFF